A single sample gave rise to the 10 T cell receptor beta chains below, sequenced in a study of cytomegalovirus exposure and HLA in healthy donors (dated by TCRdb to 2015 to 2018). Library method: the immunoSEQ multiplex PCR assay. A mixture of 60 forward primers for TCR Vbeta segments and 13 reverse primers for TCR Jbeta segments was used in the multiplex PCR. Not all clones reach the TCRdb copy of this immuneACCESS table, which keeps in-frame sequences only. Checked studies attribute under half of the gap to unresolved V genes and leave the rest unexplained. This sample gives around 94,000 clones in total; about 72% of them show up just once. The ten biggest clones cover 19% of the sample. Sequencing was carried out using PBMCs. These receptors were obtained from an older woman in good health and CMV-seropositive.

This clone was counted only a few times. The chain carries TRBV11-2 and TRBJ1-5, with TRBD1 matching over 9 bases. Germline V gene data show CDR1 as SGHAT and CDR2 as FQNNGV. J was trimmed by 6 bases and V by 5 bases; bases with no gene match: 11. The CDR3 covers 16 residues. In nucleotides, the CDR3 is TGTGCCAGCAGCCTTGGACAGGGGAAAATAAGTCAGCCCCAGCATTTT. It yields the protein CASSLGQGKISQPQHF. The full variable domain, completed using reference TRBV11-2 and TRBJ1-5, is EAGVAQSPRYKIIEKRQSVAFWCNPISGHATLYWYQQILGQGPKLLIQFQNNGVVDDSQLPKDRFSAERLKGVDSTLKIQPAKLEDSAVYLCASSLGQGKISQPQHFGDGTRLSIL.

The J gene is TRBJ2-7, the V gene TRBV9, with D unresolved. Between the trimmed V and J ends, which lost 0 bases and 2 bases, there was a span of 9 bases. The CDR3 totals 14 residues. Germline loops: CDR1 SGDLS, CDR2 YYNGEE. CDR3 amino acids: CASSVGQEPYEQYF. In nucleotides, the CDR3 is TGTGCCAGCAGCGTAGGCCAGGAACCCTACGAGCAGTACTTC.

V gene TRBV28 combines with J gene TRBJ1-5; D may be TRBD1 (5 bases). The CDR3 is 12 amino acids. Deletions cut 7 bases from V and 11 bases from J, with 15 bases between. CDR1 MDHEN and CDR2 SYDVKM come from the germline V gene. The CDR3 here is CASTRGTVSQHF. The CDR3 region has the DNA TGTGCCAGCACCCGCGGGACCGTTTCCCAGCATTTT.

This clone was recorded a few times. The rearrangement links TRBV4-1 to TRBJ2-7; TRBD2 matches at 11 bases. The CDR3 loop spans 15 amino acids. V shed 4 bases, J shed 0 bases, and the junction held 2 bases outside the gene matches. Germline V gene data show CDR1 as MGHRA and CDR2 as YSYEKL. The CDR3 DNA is TGCGCCAGCAGCCTACTAGCGGGAGTCTCCTACGAGCAGTACTTC. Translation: CASSLLAGVSYEQYF.

The CDR3 DNA follows: TGTGCCAGCAGTCCGCGGACAGGCCTTAACACTGAAGCTTTCTTT. Protein: CASSPRTGLNTEAFF. This chain connects TRBV27 to TRBJ1-1; 7 bases line up with TRBD1. Trimming took 5 bases from V and 2 from J; bases not matched to a gene: 8. From germline, CDR1 is MNHEY and CDR2 SMNVEV (reference sequence). This CDR3 contains 15 residues.

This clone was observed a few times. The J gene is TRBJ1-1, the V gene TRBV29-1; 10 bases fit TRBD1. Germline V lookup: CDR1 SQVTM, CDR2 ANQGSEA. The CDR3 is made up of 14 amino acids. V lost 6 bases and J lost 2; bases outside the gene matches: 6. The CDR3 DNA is TGCAGCGTGACAGGGGGCGCGTTAAACACTGAAGCTTTCTTT. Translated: CSVTGGALNTEAFF.

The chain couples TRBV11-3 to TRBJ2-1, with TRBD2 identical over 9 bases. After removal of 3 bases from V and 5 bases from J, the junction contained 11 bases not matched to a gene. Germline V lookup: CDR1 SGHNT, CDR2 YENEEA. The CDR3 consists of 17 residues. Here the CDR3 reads CASSFGPPASGDNEQFF. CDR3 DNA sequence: TGTGCCAGCAGCTTTGGACCCCCCGCTAGCGGGGACAATGAGCAGTTCTTC.

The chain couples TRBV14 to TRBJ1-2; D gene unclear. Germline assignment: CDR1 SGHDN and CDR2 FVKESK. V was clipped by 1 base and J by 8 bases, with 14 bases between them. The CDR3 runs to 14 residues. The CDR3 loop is CASSQGSGFFGYTF. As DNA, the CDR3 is TGTGCCAGCAGCCAAGGCTCGGGGTTCTTCGGCTACACCTTC.

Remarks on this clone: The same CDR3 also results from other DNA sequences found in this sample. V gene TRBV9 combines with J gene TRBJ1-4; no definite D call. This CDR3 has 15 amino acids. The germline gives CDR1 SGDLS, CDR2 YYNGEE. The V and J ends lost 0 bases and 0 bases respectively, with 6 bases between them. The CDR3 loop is CASSVGGSTNEKLFF. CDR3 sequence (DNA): TGTGCCAGCAGCGTAGGCGGGTCAACTAATGAAAAACTGTTTTTT.

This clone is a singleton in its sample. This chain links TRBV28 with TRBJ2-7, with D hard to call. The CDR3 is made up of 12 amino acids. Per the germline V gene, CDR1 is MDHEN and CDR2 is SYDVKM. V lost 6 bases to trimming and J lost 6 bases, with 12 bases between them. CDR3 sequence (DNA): TGTGCCAGCAGCCGAACGAGGAGCGAGCAGTACTTC. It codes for CASSRTRSEQYF. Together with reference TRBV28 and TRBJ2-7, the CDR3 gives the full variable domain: DVKVTQSSRYLVKRTGEKVFLECVQDMDHENMFWYRQDPGLGLRLIYFSYDVKMKEKGDIPEGYSVSREKKERFSLILESASTNQTSMYLCASSRTRSEQYFGPGTRLTVT.